This T cell receptor (beta chain) was retrieved from a study of blood T cells in healthy people across ages. Notes on the study in general: There were more naive CD4+ cells and higher diversity in long-lived donors than in aged donors.

The V gene lost 0 bases and the J gene lost 0 bases, with 6 bases spanning the gap. This CDR3 region has 14 residues. Germline CDR1 KGHSH, CDR2 LQKENI. A second PCR of 7 to 11 cycles used a sample-barcoded 5' primer and a J-beta primer mix. TCRdb re-called the 5' RACE reads with MiXCR, one entry per CDR3 protein. The sample records about 1.8 million distinct CDR3 sequences, about 50% being singletons. A note on this clonotype: The antigen remains undetermined.

The chain couples TRBV18 to TRBJ2-7, with D unclear. Sequencing used blood. This TCR came from a woman aged 35 to 49 in good health. The CDR3 reads CASSPPTISYEQYF. DNA for the CDR3: TGTGCCAGCTCACCACCAACTATCTCCTACGAGCAGTACTTC.